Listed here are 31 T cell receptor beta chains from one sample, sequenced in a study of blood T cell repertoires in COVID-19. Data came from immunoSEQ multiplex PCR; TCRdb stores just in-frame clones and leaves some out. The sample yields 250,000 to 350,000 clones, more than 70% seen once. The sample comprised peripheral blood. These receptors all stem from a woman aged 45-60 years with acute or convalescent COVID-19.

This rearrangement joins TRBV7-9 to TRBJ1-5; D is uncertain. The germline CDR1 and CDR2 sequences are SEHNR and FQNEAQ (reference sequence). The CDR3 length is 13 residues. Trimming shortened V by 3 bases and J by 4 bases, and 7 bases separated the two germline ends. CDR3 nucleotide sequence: TGTGCCAGCAGCTTTACGGGAAATCAGCCCCAGCATTTT. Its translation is CASSFTGNQPQHF.

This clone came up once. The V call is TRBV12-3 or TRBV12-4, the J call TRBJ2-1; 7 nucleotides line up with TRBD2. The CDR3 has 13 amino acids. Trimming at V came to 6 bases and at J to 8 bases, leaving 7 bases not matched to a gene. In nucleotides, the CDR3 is TGTGCCAGCAGGTTTGGACTAGGCGATGAGCAGTTCTTC. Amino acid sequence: CASRFGLGDEQFF.

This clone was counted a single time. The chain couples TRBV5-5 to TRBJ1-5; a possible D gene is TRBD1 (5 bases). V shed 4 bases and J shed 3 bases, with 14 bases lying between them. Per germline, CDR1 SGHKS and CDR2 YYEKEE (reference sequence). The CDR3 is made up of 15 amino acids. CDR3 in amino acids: CASSTITGANQPQHF. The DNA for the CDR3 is TGTGCCAGCAGCACCATAACAGGAGCCAATCAGCCCCAGCATTTT.

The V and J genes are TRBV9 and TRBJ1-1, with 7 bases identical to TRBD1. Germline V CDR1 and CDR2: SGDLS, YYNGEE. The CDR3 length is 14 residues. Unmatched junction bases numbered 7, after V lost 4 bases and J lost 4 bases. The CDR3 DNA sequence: TGTGCCAGCAGCCCTCCGGGACAGATCACTGAAGCTTTCTTT. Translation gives CASSPPGQITEAFF. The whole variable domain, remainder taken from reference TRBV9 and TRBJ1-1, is DSGVTQTPKHLITATGQRVTLRCSPRSGDLSVYWYQQSLDQGLQFLIQYYNGEERAKGNILERFSAQQFPDLHSELNLSSLELGDSALYFCASSPPGQITEAFFGQGTRLTVV.

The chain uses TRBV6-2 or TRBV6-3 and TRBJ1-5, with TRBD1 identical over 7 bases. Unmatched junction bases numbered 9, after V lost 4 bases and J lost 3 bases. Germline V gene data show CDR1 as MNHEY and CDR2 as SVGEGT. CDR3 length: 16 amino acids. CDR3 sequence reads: CASSSVPDRVNQPQHF. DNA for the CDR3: TGTGCCAGCAGTTCCGTACCCGACAGGGTCAATCAGCCCCAGCATTTT.

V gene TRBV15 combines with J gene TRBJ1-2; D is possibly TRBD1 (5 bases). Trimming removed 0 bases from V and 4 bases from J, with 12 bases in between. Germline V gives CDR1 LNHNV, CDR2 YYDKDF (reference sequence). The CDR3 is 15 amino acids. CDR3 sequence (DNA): TGTGCCACCAGCAGAGATGACATGGGGGGCTATGGCTACACCTTC. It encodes CATSRDDMGGYGYTF.

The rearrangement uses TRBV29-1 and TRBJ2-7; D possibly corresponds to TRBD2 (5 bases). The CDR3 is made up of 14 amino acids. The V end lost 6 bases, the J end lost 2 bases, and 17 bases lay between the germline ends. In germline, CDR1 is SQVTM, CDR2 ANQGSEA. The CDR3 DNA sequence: TGCAGCGTAACCTCCGAGACACTAGCCTACGAGCAGTACTTC. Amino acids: CSVTSETLAYEQYF.

The CDR3 coding sequence is TGCGCCAGCAGCTTGGACAGTCTGGCCGGGCCCCAGCATTTT. Translation: CASSLDSLAGPQHF. V is TRBV5-1 and J is TRBJ1-5; D is uncertain. V lost 0 bases to trimming and J lost 9 bases, with 13 bases between them. This CDR3 contains 14 residues. CDR1 and CDR2 from the germline V gene are SGHRS and YFSETQ. The full variable domain, its missing parts supplied by reference TRBV5-1 and TRBJ1-5, is KAGVTQTPRYLIKTRGQQVTLSCSPISGHRSVSWYQQTPGQGLQFLFEYFSETQRNKGNFPGRFSGRQFSNSRSEMNVSTLELGDSALYLCASSLDSLAGPQHFGDGTRLSIL.

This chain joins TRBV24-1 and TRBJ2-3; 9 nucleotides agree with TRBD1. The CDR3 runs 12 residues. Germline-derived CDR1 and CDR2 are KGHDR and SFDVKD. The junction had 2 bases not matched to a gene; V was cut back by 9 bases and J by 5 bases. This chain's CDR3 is CATGDRVDTQYF. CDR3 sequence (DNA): TGTGCCACCGGGGACAGGGTAGATACGCAGTATTTT.

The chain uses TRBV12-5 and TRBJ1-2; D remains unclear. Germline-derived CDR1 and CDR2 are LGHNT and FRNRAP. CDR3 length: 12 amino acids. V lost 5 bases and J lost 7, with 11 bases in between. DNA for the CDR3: TGTGCTAGTGGTCCGGAGACGGTTGGCTACACCTTC. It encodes CASGPETVGYTF.

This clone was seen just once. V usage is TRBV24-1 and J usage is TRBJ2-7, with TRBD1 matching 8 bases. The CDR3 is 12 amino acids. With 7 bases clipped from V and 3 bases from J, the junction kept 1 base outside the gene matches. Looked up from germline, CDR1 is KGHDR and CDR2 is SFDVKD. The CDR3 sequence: CATRGQGYEQYV. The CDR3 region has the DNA TGTGCCACCAGAGGACAGGGCTACGAGCAGTACGTC.

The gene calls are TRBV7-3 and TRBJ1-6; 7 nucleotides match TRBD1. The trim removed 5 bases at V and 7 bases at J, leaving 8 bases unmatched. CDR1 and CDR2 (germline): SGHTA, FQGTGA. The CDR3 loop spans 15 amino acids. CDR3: CASSQTGAVNSPLHF. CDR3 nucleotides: TGTGCCAGCAGCCAAACAGGGGCGGTGAATTCACCCCTCCACTTT.

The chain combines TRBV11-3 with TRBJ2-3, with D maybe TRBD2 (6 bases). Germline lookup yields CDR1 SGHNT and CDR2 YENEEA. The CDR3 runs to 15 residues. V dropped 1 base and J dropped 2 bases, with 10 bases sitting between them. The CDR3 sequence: CASSLGSGPTDTQYF. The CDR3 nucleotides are TGTGCCAGCAGCTTAGGAAGCGGGCCCACAGATACGCAGTATTTT.

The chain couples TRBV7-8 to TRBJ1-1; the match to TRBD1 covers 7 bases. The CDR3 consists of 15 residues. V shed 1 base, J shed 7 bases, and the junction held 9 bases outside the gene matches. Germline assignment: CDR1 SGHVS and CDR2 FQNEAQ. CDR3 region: CASSLVGRGTGEAFF. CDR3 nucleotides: TGTGCCAGCAGCTTAGTAGGCAGGGGGACCGGTGAAGCTTTCTTT.

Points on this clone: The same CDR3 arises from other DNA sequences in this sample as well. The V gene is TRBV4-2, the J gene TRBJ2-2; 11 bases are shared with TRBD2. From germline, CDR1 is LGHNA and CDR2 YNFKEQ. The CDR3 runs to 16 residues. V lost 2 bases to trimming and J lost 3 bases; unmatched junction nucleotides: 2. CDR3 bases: TGTGCCAGCAGCCAAAAGACTAGCGGGGACACCGGGGAGCTGTTTTTT. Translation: CASSQKTSGDTGELFF.

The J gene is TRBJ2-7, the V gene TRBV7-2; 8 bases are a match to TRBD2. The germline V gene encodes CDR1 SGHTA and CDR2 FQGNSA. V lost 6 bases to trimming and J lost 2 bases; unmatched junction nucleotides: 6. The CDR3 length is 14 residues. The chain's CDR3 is CASRRTSGAYEQYF. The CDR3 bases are TGTGCCAGCAGACGTACTAGCGGAGCCTACGAGCAGTACTTC. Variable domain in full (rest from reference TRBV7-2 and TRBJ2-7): GAGVSQSPSNKVTEKGKDVELRCDPISGHTALYWYRQSLGQGLEFLIYFQGNSAPDKSGLPSDRFSAERTGGSVSTLTIQRTQQEDSAVYLCASRRTSGAYEQYFGPGTRLTVT.

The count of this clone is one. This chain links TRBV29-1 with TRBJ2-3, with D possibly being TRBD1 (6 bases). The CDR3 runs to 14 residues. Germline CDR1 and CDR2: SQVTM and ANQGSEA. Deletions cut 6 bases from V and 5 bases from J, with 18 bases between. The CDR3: CSVFTGIGGDTQYF. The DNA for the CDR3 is TGCAGCGTCTTTACAGGGATAGGAGGAGATACGCAGTATTTT.

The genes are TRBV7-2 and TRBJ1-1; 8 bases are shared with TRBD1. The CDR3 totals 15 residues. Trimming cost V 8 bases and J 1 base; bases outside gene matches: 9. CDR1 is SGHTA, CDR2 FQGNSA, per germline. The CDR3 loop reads CASGQGAQGNTEAFF. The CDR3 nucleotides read TGTGCCAGCGGTCAGGGGGCGCAGGGGAACACTGAAGCTTTCTTT.

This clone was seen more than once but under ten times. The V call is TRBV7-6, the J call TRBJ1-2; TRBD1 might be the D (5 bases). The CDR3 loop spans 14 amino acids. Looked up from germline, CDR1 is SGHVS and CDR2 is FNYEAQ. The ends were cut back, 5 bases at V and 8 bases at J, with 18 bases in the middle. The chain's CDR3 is CASSPEAGPYGYTF. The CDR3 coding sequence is TGTGCCAGCAGCCCAGAGGCAGGGCCCTACGGCTACACCTTC.

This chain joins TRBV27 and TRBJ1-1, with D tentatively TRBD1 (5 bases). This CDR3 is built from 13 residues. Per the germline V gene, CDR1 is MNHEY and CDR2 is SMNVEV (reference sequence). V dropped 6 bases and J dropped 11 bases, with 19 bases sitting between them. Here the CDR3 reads CASSPTRSRDAFF. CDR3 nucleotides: TGTGCCAGCAGCCCGACCAGGTCCAGGGATGCTTTCTTT.

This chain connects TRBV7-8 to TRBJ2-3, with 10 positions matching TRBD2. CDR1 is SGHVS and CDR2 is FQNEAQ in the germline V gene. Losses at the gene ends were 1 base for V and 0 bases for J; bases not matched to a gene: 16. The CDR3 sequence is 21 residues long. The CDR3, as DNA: TGTGCCAGCAGCTTAGGGCCTGGCAGAAGCGGGGGGGCCGGGAGCACAGATACGCAGTATTTT. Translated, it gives CASSLGPGRSGGAGSTDTQYF.

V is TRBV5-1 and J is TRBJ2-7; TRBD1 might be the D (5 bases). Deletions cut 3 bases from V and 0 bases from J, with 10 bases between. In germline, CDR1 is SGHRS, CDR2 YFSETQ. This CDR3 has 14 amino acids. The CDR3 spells CASSSTGRSYEQYF. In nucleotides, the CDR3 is TGCGCCAGCAGCTCAACAGGTCGCTCCTACGAGCAGTACTTC.

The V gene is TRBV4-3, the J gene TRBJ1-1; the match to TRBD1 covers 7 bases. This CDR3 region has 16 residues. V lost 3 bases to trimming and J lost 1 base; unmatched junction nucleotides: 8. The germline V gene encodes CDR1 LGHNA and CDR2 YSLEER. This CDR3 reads CASSQTGDSWNTEAFF. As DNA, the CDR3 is TGCGCCAGCAGCCAGACCGGGGACAGTTGGAACACTGAAGCTTTCTTT.

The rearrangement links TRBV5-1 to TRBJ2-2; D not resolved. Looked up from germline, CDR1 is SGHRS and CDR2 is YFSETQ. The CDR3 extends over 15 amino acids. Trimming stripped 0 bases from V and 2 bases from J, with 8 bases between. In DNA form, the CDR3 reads TGCGCCAGCAGCTTGGAGGCGGCCAACACCGGGGAGCTGTTTTTT. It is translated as CASSLEAANTGELFF.

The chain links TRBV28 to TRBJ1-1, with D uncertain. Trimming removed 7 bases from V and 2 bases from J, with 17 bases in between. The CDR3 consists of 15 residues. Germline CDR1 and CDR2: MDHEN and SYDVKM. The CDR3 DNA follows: TGTGCCAGCACCCTGAAGTCATTTACAAACACTGAAGCTTTCTTT. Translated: CASTLKSFTNTEAFF.

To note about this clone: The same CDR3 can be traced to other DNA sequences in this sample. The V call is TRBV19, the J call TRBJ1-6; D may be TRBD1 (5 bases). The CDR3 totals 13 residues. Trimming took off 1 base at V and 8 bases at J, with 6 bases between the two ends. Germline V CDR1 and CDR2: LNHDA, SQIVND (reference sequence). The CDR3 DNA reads TGTGCCAGTAGTATAGGGGGGGATTCACCCCTCCACTTT. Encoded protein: CASSIGGDSPLHF.

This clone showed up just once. The CDR3 spells CASSSPPGMNTEAFF. Here the CDR3 DNA reads TGTGCCAGCAGCTCCCCACCGGGGATGAACACTGAAGCTTTCTTT. The gene calls are TRBV7-6 and TRBJ1-1; D unresolved. This CDR3 has 15 amino acids. The germline V gene has CDR1 SGHVS and CDR2 FNYEAQ. V was cut by 4 bases and J by 0 bases, with 12 bases left in between.

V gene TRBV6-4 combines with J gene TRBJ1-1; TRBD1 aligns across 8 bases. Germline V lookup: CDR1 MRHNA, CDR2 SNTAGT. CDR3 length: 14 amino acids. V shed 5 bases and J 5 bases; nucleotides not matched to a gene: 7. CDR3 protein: CASSPNRGGTEAFF. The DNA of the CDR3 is TGTGCCAGCAGTCCTAACAGGGGGGGGACTGAAGCTTTCTTT.

CDR3 sequence: CASSLERPSYGYTF. CDR3 DNA: TGTGCCAGCAGCTTAGAGCGGCCGAGCTATGGCTACACCTTC. V gene TRBV7-2 combines with J gene TRBJ1-2; D gene uncertain. Germline CDR1 and CDR2: SGHTA and FQGNSA. This CDR3 has 14 residues. Trimming took 1 base from V and 4 from J, leaving 10 bases between them.

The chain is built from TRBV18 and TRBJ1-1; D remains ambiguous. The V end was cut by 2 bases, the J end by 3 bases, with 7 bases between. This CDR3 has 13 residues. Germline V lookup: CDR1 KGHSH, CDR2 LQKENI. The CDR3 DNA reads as TGTGCCAGCTCACCAAACGGGGACACTGAAGCTTTCTTT. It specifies CASSPNGDTEAFF.

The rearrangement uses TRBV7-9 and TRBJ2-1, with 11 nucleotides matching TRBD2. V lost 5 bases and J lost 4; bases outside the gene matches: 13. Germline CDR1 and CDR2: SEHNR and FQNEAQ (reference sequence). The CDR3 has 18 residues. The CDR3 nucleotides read TGTGCCAGCAGCCAGAGAGGTACTAGCGGGGGAATTTACAATGAGCAGTTCTTC. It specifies CASSQRGTSGGIYNEQFF.